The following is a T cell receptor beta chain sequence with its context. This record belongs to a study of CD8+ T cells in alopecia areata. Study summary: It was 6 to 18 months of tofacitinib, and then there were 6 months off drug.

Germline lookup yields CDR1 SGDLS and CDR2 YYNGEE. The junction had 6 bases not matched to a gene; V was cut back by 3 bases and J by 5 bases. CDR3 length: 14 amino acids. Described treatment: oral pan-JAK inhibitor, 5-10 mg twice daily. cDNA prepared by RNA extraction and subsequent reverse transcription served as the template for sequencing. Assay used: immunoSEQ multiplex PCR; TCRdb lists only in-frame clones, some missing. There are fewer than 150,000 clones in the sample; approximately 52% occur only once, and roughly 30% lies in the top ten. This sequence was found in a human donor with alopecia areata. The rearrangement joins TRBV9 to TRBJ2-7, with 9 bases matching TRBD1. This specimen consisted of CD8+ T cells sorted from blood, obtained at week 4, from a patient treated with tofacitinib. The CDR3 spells CASSAGTGTNEQYF. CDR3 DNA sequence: TGTGCCAGCAGCGCCGGGACAGGGACCAACGAGCAGTACTTC.